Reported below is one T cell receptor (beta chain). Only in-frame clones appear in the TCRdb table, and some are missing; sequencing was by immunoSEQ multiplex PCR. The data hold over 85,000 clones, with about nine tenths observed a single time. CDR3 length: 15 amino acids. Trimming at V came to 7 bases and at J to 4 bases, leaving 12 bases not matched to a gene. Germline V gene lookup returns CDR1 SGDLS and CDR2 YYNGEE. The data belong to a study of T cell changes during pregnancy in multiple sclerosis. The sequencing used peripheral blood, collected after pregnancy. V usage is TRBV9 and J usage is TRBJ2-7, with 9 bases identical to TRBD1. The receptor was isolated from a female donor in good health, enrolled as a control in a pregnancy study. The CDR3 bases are TGTGCCAGCGCACGAGCGTCCGGGACAGGGTACGAGCAGTACTTC. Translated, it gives CASARASGTGYEQYF.